These T cell receptor beta chains were read from a single sample in a study of control samples from healthy donors and cancer patients. The protocol was immunoSEQ multiplex PCR, while the TCRdb copy is restricted to in-frame clones and leaves out a portion. Of about 27,000 clones in the sample, approximately 91% are singletons; the top ten hold over 10%. What was sequenced was PBMCs. Receptors originate from a man in his forties or fifties with lung cancer. Both conserved end residues are part of each CDR3. The D gene is left open where the match is weak. A row's size may be missing; if present it is once, few, many or a size class.

d_call: NA; clone_size: NA; v_call: TRBV30; j_call: TRBJ1-2; cdr3_aa: CAWSIQVNYGYTF; cdr3_nt: TGTGCCTGGAGTATACAAGTTAACTATGGCTACACCTTC
d_call: NA; clone_size: NA; v_call: TRBV19; j_call: TRBJ2-6; cdr3_aa: CASSIDYGSGANVLTF; cdr3_nt: TGTGCCAGTAGTATCGACTATGGGTCTGGGGCCAACGTCCTGACTTTC
d_call: TRBD1; clone_size: NA; v_call: TRBV2; j_call: TRBJ2-5; cdr3_aa: CASIRTGQETQYF; cdr3_nt: TGTGCCAGCATCAGGACAGGCCAAGAGACCCAGTACTTC
d_call: TRBD1; clone_size: NA; v_call: TRBV7-2; j_call: TRBJ1-2; cdr3_aa: CASSSRTTGIIYGYTF; cdr3_nt: TGTGCCAGCAGCTCCCGTACGACAGGGATAATCTATGGCTACACCTTC
d_call: TRBD2; clone_size: NA; v_call: TRBV10-3; j_call: TRBJ2-1; cdr3_aa: CAIRGGGGNNEQFF; cdr3_nt: TGTGCCATCAGAGGCGGGGGGGGAAACAATGAGCAGTTCTTC
d_call: TRBD1; clone_size: NA; v_call: TRBV18; j_call: TRBJ2-7; cdr3_aa: CASSSGGTGGDEQYF; cdr3_nt: TGTGCCAGCTCGTCGGGTGGGACAGGAGGAGACGAGCAGTACTTC
d_call: TRBD2; clone_size: NA; v_call: TRBV4-3; j_call: TRBJ2-1; cdr3_aa: CASSQGGSGGYNEQFF; cdr3_nt: TGCGCCAGCAGCCAAGGGGGCAGCGGGGGTTACAATGAGCAGTTCTTC
d_call: NA; clone_size: NA; v_call: TRBV5-4; j_call: TRBJ2-7; cdr3_aa: CASSVQGEQYF; cdr3_nt: TGTGCCAGCAGCGTACAGGGCGAGCAGTACTTC
d_call: TRBD1; clone_size: NA; v_call: TRBV3-1/TRBV3-2; j_call: TRBJ2-1; cdr3_aa: CASSQDRTPYNEQFF; cdr3_nt: TGTGCCAGCAGCCAGGACAGGACCCCCTACAATGAGCAGTTCTTC
d_call: TRBD1; clone_size: NA; v_call: TRBV27; j_call: TRBJ1-6; cdr3_aa: CASSSRRDRGKVGSPLHF; cdr3_nt: TGTGCCAGCAGTTCTCGCCGGGACAGGGGGAAGGTGGGTTCACCCCTCCACTTT
d_call: NA; clone_size: NA; v_call: TRBV7-2; j_call: TRBJ2-1; cdr3_aa: CASSDIAFNTPGQFF; cdr3_nt: TGTGCCAGCAGTGATATAGCCTTCAATACCCCGGGGCAGTTCTTC
d_call: NA; clone_size: NA; v_call: TRBV19; j_call: TRBJ1-5; cdr3_aa: CASSTPGQGGNQPQHF; cdr3_nt: TGTGCCAGTAGTACCCCCGGGCAGGGAGGCAATCAGCCCCAGCATTTT
d_call: NA; clone_size: few; v_call: TRBV7-2; j_call: TRBJ2-5; cdr3_aa: CASSSQGLQETQYF; cdr3_nt: TGTGCCAGCAGCTCACAGGGTCTCCAAGAGACCCAGTACTTC
d_call: TRBD1; clone_size: NA; v_call: TRBV7-9; j_call: TRBJ2-7; cdr3_aa: CASSSYRDRGEQYF; cdr3_nt: TGTGCCAGCAGCTCCTACCGGGACAGGGGGGAGCAGTACTTC
d_call: NA; clone_size: NA; v_call: TRBV9; j_call: TRBJ2-7; cdr3_aa: CASSVGLDSSYEQYF; cdr3_nt: TGTGCCAGCAGCGTAGGTCTGGACAGCTCCTACGAGCAGTACTTC
d_call: TRBD1; clone_size: NA; v_call: TRBV6-5; j_call: TRBJ2-7; cdr3_aa: CASNNGQVSYEQYF; cdr3_nt: TGTGCCAGCAATAATGGACAGGTGTCCTACGAGCAGTACTTC